This T cell receptor beta chain appears in the sequencing data of a study of shared clonotypes between healthy human individuals. Turning to the study itself: Participating donors consisted of two women and three men aged 18 to 49.

Naive CD8 isolation took CD45RO-negative cells positively selected for CCR7 and excluded terminally differentiated effector memory CD45RA+ cells. This clone was counted only a few times. Other nucleotide sequences from this sample produce the same CDR3. The authors ran the assay at deep level. Only in-frame clones appear in the TCRdb table, and some are missing; sequencing was by immunoSEQ multiplex PCR. Seen here are under 850,000 clones, 80% to 95% observed once, and the top ten hold more than 20%. CDR1 SNHLY and CDR2 FYNNEI come from the germline V gene. Trimming removed 4 bases at V and 2 bases at J, with 3 bases between. This CDR3 contains 12 residues.

The V gene is TRBV2, the J gene TRBJ1-5; D remains unclear. Sequenced input: naive CD8+ T cells sorted from blood. The receptor's source is a young man in good health. The CDR3 DNA reads TGTGCCAGCAGTGGGGGCAATCAGCCCCAGCATTTT. As protein: CASSGGNQPQHF.